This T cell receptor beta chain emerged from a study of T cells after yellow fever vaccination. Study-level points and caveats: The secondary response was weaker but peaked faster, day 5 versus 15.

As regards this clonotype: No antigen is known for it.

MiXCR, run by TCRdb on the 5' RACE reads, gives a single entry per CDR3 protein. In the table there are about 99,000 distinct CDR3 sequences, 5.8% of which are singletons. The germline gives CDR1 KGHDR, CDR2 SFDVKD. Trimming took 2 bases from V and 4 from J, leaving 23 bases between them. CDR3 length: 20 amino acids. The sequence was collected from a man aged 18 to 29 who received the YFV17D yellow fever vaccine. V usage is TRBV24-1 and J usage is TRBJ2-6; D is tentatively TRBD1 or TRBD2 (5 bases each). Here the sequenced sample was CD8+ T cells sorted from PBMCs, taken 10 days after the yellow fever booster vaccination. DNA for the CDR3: TGTGCCACCAGTGATTGGCACGGGACGGGCCAGGATTTGGGGGCCAACGTCCTGACTTTC. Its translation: CATSDWHGTGQDLGANVLTF.